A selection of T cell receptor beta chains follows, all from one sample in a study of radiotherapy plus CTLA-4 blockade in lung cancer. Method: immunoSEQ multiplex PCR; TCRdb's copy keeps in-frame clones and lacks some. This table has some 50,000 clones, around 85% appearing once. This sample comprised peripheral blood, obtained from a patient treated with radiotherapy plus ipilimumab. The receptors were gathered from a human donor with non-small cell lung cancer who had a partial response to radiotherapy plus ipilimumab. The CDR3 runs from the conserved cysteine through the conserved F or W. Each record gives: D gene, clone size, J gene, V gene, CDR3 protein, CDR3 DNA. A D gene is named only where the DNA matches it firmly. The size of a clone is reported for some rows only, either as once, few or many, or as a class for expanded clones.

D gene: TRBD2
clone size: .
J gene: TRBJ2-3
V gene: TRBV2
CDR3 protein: CASSVPGGEGDTQYF
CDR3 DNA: TGTGCCAGCAGTGTACCGGGGGGGGAGGGGGATACGCAGTATTTT

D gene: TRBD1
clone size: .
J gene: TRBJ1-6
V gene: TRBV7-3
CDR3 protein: CASSLSGQGSPLHF
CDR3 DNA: TGTGCCAGCAGCTTATCGGGACAGGGCTCACCCCTCCACTTT

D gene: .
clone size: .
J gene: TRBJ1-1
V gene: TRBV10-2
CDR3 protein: CASSELGGGTEAFF
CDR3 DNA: TGCGCCAGCAGTGAGTTGGGGGGTGGTACTGAAGCTTTCTTT

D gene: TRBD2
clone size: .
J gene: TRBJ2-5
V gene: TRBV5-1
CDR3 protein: CASSLGLAGTQYF
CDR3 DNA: TGCGCCAGCAGCTTGGGACTAGCTGGGACCCAGTACTTC

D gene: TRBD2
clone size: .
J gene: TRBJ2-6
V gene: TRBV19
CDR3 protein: CASRAGGPGANVLTF
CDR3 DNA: TGTGCCAGTAGGGCGGGGGGGCCTGGGGCCAACGTCCTGACTTTC

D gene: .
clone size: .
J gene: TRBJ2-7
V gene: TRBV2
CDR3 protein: CASSTDSYEQYF
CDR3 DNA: TGTGCCAGCAGTACTGACTCCTACGAGCAGTACTTC

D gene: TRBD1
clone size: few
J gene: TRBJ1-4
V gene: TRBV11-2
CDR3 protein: CASSLGDRDHEKLFF
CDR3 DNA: TGTGCCAGCAGCTTAGGGGACAGGGACCATGAAAAACTGTTTTTT

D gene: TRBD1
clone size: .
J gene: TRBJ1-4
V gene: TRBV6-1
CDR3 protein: CASSLDRVREKLFF
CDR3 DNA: TGTGCCAGCAGTCTAGACAGGGTACGAGAAAAACTGTTTTTT

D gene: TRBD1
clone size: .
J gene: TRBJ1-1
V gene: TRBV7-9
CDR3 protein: CASSFPGQLNTEAFF
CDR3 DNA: TGTGCCAGCAGCTTCCCGGGACAGTTGAACACTGAAGCTTTCTTT

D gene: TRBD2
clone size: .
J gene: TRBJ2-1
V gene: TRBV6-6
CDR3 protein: CASSLTLPSGGGEQFF
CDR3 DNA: TGTGCCAGCAGTCTTACTCTCCCTAGCGGGGGAGGTGAGCAGTTCTTC

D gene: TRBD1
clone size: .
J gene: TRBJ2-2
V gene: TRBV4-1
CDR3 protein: CASSQGAGGDTGELFF
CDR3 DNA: TGCGCCAGCAGCCAAGGTGCAGGGGGAGATACCGGGGAGCTGTTTTTT

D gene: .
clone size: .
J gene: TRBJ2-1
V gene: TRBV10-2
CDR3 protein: CASSPDDGSSYNEQFF
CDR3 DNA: TGCGCCAGCAGCCCTGACGACGGGAGCTCCTACAATGAGCAGTTCTTC

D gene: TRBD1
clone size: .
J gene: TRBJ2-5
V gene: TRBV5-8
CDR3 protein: CASSSGTGGEETQYF
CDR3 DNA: TGTGCCAGCAGCTCCGGGACAGGGGGCGAAGAGACCCAGTACTTC

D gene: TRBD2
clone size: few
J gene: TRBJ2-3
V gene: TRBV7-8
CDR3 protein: CASSLTRGLAGDTDTQYF
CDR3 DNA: TGTGCCAGCAGCTTAACCCGAGGACTAGCGGGGGACACAGATACGCAGTATTTT

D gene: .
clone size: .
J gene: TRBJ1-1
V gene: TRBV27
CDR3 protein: CASSPGVVPVLTEAFF
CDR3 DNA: TGTGCCAGCAGTCCCGGGGTGGTCCCCGTTTTGACTGAAGCTTTCTTT

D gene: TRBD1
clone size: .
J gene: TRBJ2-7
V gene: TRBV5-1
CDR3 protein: CASSLATTGGNEQYF
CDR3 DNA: TGCGCCAGCAGCTTGGCAACGACAGGGGGCAACGAGCAGTACTTC

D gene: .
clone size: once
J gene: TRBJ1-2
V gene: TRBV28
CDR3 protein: CASSLRTAYGYTF
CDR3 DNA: TGTGCCAGCAGTTTACGGACAGCCTATGGCTACACCTTC

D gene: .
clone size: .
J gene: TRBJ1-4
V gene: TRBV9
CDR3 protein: CASSFSGATNEKLFF
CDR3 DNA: TGTGCCAGCAGCTTTTCAGGGGCAACTAATGAAAAACTGTTTTTT

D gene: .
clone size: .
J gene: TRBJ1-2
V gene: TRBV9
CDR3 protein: CASSVDLQGPNYGYTF
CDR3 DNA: TGTGCCAGCAGCGTAGACCTACAGGGTCCAAACTATGGCTACACCTTC

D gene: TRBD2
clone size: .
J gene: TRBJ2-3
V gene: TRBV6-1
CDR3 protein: CASSVSSGAGTDTQYF
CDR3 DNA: TGTGCCAGCAGTGTCTCTAGCGGGGCTGGCACAGATACGCAGTATTTT

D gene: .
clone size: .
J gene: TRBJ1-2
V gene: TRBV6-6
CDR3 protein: CASSYSRGGNYGYTF
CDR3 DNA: TGTGCCAGCAGTTACTCGCGGGGAGGTAACTATGGCTACACCTTC

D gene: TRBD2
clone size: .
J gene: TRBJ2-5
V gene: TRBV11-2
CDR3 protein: CASSLLIAGTGGETQYF
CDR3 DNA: TGTGCCAGCAGCTTATTGATCGCAGGCACGGGGGGGGAGACCCAGTACTTC

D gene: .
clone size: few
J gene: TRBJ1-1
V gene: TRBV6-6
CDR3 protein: CAVRGKAFF
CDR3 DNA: TGTGCCGTGCGGGGGAAAGCTTTCTTT

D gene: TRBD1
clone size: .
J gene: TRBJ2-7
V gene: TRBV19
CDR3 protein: CASSMFVGGQDSYEQYF
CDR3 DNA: TGTGCCAGTAGTATGTTTGTTGGTGGACAGGACTCCTACGAGCAGTACTTC

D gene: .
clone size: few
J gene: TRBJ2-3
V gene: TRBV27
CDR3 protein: CASREKASTDTQYF
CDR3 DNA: TGTGCCAGCAGGGAGAAGGCTAGCACAGATACGCAGTATTTT

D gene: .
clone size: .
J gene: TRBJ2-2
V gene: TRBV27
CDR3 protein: CASSLLVAGPGELFF
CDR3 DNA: TGTGCCAGCAGTTTATTAGTCGCAGGGCCCGGGGAGCTGTTTTTT

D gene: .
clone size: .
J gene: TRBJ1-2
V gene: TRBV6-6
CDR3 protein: CASSQAGGNYGYTF
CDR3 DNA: TGTGCCAGCAGTCAGGCCGGGGGGAACTATGGCTACACCTTC

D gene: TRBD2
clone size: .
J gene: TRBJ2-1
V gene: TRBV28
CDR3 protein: CASSLRAGGPRNEQFF
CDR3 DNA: TGTGCCAGCAGTCTACGTGCGGGGGGGCCTCGGAATGAGCAGTTCTTC

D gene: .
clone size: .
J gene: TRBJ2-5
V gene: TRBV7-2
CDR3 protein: CASSLNKGQETQYF
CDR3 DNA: TGTGCCAGCAGCTTAAATAAGGGGCAAGAGACCCAGTACTTC

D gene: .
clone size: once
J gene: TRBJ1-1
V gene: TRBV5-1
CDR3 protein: CASTSGAFF
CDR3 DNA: TGCGCCAGCACCTCAGGTGCTTTCTTT

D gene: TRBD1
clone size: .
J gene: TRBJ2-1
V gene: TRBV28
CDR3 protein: CASNPTGRGIYNEQFF
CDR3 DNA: TGTGCCAGCAACCCAACCGGCAGGGGGATTTACAATGAGCAGTTCTTC

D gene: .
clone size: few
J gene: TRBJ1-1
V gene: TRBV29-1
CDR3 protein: CSVDPGQMNTEAFF
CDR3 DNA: TGCAGCGTTGACCCAGGACAGATGAACACTGAAGCTTTCTTT

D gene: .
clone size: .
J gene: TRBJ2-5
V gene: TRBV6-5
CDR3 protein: CASSYSMTQETQYF
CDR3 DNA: TGTGCCAGCAGTTACTCGATGACACAAGAGACCCAGTACTTC

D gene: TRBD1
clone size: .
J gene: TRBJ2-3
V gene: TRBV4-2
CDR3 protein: CASSQEDRGLTDTQYF
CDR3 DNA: TGTGCCAGCAGCCAAGAAGACAGGGGGCTAACAGATACGCAGTATTTT

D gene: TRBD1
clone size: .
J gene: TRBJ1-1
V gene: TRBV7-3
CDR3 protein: CASSRQGGNTEAFF
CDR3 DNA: TGTGCCAGCAGCCGACAGGGTGGGAACACTGAAGCTTTCTTT

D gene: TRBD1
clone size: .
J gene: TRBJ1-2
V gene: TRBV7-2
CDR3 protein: CASSLGGTGGGYGYTF
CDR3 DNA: TGTGCCAGCAGCTTAGGCGGAACAGGGGGGGGCTATGGCTACACCTTC

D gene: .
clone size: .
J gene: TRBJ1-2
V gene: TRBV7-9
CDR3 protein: CASSLAQNYGYTF
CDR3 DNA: TGTGCCAGCAGCTTAGCACAGAACTATGGCTACACCTTC

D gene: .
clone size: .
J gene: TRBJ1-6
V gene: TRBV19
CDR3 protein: CASSPWGGENSPLHF
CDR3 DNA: TGTGCCAGTAGTCCCTGGGGAGGGGAGAATTCACCCCTCCACTTT

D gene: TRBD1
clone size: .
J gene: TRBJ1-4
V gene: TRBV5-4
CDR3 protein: CASSWTGGANEKLFF
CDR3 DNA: TGTGCCAGCAGCTGGACAGGGGGGGCTAATGAAAAACTGTTTTTT

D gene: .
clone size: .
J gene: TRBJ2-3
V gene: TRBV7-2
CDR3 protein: CASSLSSGGSDTQYF
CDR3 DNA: TGTGCCAGCAGCTTATCCAGCGGCGGGTCGGATACGCAGTATTTT

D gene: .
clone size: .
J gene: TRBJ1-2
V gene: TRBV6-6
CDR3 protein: CASSDSVYGYTF
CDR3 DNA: TGTGCCAGCAGTGACAGTGTCTATGGCTACACCTTC

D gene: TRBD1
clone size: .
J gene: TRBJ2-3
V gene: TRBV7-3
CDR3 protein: CASSSGGRPDTQYF
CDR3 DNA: TGTGCCAGCAGCTCAGGGGGTCGCCCAGATACGCAGTATTTT

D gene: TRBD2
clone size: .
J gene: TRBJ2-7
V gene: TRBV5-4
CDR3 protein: CASSSGRGGRYEQYF
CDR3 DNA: TGTGCCAGCAGCTCTGGGCGGGGGGGCCGGTACGAGCAGTACTTC

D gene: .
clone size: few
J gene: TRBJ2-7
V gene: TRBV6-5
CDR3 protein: CAAGDPYEQYF
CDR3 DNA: TGTGCCGCAGGGGACCCATACGAGCAGTACTTC

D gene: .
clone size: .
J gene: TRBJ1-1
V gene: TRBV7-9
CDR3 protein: CASSSARDTEAFF
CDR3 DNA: TGTGCCAGCAGCTCCGCTCGGGACACTGAAGCTTTCTTT

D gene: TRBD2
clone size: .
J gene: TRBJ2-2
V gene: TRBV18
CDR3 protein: CASSPRRGDSTGELFF
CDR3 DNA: TGTGCCAGCTCACCCCGGCGGGGGGATAGCACCGGGGAGCTGTTTTTT